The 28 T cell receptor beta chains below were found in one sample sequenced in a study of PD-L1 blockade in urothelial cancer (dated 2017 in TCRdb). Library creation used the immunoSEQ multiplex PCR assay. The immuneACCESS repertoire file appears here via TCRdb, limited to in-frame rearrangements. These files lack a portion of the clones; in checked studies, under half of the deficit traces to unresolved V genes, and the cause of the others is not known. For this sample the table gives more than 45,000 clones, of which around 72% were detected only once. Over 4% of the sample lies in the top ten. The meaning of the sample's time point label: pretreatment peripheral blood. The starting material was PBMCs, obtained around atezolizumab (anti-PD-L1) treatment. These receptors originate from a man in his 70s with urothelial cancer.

As DNA, the CDR3 is TGTGCCAGCAGCCAAGAAGCGGGTGCTAGCGGGGTTCAGACGACCCAGTACTTC. It codes for CASSQEAGASGVQTTQYF. The chain uses TRBV4-2 and TRBJ2-5; 9 nucleotides match TRBD2. There are 18 residues in the CDR3. CDR1 is LGHNA, CDR2 YNFKEQ, per germline. V was pared by 0 bases and J by 7 bases, with 15 bases of the junction left unmatched.

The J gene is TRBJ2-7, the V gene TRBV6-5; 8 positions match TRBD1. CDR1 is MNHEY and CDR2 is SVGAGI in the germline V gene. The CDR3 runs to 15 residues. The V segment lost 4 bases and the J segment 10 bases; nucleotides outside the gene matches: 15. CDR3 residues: CASSSVTGTGTLQYF. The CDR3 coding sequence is TGTGCCAGCAGTTCAGTTACCGGGACAGGAACCCTACAGTACTTC.

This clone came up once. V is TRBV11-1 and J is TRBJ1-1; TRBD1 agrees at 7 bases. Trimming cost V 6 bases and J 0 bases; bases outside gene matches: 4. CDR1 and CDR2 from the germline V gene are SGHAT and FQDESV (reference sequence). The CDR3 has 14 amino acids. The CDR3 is CASSLTGLNTEAFF. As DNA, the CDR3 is TGTGCCAGCAGTTTGACAGGGTTGAACACTGAAGCTTTCTTT. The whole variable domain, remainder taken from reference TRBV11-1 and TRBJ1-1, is EAEVAQSPRYKITEKSQAVAFWCDPISGHATLYWYRQILGQGPELLVQFQDESVVDDSQLPKDRFSAERLKGVDSTLKIQPAELGDSAMYLCASSLTGLNTEAFFGQGTRLTVV.

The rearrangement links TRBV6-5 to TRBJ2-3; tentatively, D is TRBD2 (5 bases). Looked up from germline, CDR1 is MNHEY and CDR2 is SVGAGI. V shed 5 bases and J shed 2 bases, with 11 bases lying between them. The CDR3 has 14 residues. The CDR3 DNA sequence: TGTGCCAGCAGTGACCGGACTCCCACAGATACGCAGTATTTT. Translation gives CASSDRTPTDTQYF.

CDR3 bases: TGCGCCAGCAGCCCTACGAATCGGAACACTGAAGCTTTCTTT. This translates into CASSPTNRNTEAFF. The chain links TRBV4-1 to TRBJ1-1; D not certain. CDR1 is MGHRA, CDR2 YSYEKL, per germline. The CDR3 covers 14 residues. V lost 4 bases to trimming and J lost 1 base, with 10 bases between them.

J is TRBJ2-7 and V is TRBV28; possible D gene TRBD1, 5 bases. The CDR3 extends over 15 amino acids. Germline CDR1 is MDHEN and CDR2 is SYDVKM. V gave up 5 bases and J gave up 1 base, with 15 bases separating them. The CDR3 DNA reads TGTGCCAGCAGTCCTACCGCGACAGTTTCCTACGAGCAGTACTTC. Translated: CASSPTATVSYEQYF. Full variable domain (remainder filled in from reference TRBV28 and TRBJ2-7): DVKVTQSSRYLVKRTGEKVFLECVQDMDHENMFWYRQDPGLGLRLIYFSYDVKMKEKGDIPEGYSVSREKKERFSLILESASTNQTSMYLCASSPTATVSYEQYFGPGTRLTVT.

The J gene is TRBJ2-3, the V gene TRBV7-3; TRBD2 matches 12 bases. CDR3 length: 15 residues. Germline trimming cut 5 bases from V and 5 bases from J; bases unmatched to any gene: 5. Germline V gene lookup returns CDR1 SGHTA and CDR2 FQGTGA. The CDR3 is CASSKQGLAGDTQYF. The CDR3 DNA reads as TGTGCCAGCAGCAAACAGGGACTAGCGGGAGATACGCAGTATTTT.

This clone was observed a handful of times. Here the CDR3 DNA reads TGTGCCAGCAGCTTGCCTGGGGACAGGGGAATCACAGATACGCAGTATTTT. Translated, it gives CASSLPGDRGITDTQYF. V and J are TRBV5-6 and TRBJ2-3, with 10 nucleotides matching TRBD1. The V gene end was trimmed by 1 base and the J gene end by 2 bases; junction bases not matched to a gene: 7. The germline V gene has CDR1 SGHDT and CDR2 YYEEEE. This CDR3 spans 17 amino acids.

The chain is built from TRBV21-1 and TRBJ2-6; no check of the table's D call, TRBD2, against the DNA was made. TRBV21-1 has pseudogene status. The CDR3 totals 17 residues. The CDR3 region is CASSKSWGDSGANVLTF. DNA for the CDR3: TGTGCCAGCAGCAAAAGTTGGGGGGACTCTGGGGCCAACGTCCTGACTTTC.

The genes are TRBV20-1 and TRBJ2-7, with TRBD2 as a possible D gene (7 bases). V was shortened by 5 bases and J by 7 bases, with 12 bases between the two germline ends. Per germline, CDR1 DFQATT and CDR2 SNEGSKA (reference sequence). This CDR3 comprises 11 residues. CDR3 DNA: TGCAGTGCTTACAGGGAGGGTGAGCAGTACTTC. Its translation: CSAYREGEQYF.

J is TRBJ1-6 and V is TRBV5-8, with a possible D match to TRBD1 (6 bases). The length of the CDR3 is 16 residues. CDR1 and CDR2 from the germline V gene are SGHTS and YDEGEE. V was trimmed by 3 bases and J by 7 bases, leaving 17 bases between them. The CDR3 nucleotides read TGTGCCAGCAGCTATGAAACAGGGTACGGGAATTCACCCCTCCACTTT. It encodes CASSYETGYGNSPLHF. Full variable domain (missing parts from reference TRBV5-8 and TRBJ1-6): EAGVTQSPTHLIKTRGQQATLRCSPISGHTSVYWYQQALGLGLQFLLWYDEGEERNRGNFPPRFSGRQFPNYSSELNVNALELEDSALYLCASSYETGYGNSPLHFGNGTRLTVT.

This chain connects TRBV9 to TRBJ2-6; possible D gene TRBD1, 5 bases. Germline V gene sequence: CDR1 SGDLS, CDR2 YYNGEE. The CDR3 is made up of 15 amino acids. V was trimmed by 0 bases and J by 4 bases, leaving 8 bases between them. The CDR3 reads CASSVAGHGANVLTF. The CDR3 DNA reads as TGTGCCAGCAGCGTAGCAGGGCACGGGGCCAACGTCCTGACTTTC.

Written as DNA, the CDR3 is TGTGCCAGCAGCGTAGATACTTTAGGGGACAGGGGTCAATATGGCTACACCTTC. Its protein product is CASSVDTLGDRGQYGYTF. This sequence joins TRBV9 and TRBJ1-2; 10 nucleotides align to TRBD1. From germline, CDR1 is SGDLS and CDR2 YYNGEE. There are 18 residues in the CDR3. V was clipped by 0 bases and J by 5 bases; unmatched bases: 13.

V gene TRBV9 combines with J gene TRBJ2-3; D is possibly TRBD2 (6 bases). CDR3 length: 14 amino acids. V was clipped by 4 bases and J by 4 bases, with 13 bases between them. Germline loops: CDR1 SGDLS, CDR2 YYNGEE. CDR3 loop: CASSPGGGPDTQYF. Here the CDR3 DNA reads TGTGCCAGCAGCCCCGGTGGAGGGCCAGATACGCAGTATTTT.

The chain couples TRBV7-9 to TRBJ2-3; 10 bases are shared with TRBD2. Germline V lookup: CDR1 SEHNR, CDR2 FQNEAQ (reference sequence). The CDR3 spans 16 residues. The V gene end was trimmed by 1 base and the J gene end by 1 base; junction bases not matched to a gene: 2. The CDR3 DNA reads TGTGCCAGCAGCTTAGACCTAGCGGGGGGCACAGATACGCAGTATTTT. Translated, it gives CASSLDLAGGTDTQYF. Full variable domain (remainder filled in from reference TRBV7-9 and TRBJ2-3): DTGVSQNPRHKITKRGQNVTFRCDPISEHNRLYWYRQTLGQGPEFLTYFQNEAQLEKSRLLSDRFSAERPKGSFSTLEIQRTEQGDSAMYLCASSLDLAGGTDTQYFGPGTRLTVL.

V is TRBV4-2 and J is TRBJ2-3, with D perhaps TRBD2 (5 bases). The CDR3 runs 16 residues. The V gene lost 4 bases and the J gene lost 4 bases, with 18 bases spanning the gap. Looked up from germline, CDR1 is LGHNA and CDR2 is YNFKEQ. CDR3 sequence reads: CASSPKRDDGADTQYF. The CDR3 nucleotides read TGTGCCAGCAGCCCAAAACGGGATGATGGGGCAGATACGCAGTATTTT.

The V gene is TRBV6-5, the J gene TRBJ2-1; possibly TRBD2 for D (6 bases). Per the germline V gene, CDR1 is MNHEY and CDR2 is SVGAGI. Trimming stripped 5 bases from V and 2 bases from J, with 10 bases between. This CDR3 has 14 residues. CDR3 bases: TGTGCCAGCAGTATTCGGGAGCCCTACAATGAGCAGTTCTTC. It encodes CASSIREPYNEQFF.

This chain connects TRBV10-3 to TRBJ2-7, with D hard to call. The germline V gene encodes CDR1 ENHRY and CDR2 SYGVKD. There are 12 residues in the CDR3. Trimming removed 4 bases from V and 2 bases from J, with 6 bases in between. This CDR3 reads CAISATTYEQYF. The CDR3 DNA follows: TGTGCCATCAGTGCTACCACCTACGAGCAGTACTTC.

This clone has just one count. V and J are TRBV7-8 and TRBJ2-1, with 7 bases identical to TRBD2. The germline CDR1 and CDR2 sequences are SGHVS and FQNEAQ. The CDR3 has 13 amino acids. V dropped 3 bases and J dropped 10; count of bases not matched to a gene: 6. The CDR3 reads CASSLGTGGEQFF. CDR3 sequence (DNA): TGTGCCAGCAGCTTGGGGACCGGGGGGGAGCAGTTCTTC.

The CDR3: CASSLQDPETQYF. CDR3 DNA: TGTGCCAGCAGTTTACAGGATCCCGAGACCCAGTACTTC. This chain connects TRBV6-1 to TRBJ2-5; the D gene is possibly TRBD1 (5 bases). The CDR3 is 13 residues long. Trimming took off 5 bases at V and 5 bases at J, with 12 bases between the two ends. The germline gives CDR1 MNHNS, CDR2 SASEGT.

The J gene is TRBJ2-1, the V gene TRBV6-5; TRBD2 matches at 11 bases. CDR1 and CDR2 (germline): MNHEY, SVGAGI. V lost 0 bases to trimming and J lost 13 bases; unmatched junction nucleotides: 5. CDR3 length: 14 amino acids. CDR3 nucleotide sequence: TGTGCCAGCAGTTACTCCATAGCGGGAGGGTTTCAGTTCTTC. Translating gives CASSYSIAGGFQFF.

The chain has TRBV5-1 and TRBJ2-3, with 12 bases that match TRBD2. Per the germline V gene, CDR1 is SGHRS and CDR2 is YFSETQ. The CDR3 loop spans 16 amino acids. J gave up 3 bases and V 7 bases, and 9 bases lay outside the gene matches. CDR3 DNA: TGCGCCAGCTGGGAGACTAGCGGGAGCGGTACAGATACGCAGTATTTT. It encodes CASWETSGSGTDTQYF.

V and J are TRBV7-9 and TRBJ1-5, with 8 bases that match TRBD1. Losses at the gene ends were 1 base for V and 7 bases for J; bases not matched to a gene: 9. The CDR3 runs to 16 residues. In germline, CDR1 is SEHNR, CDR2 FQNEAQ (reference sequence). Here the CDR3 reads CASSLGMTGERQPQHF. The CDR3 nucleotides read TGTGCCAGCAGCTTAGGGATGACAGGGGAAAGACAGCCCCAGCATTTT.

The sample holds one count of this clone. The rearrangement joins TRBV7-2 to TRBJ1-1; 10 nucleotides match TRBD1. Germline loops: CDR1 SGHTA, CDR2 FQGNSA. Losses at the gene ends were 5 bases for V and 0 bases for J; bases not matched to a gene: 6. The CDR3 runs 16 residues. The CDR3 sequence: CASSRGQGTMNTEAFF. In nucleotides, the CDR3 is TGTGCCAGCAGCCGGGGACAGGGGACCATGAACACTGAAGCTTTCTTT.

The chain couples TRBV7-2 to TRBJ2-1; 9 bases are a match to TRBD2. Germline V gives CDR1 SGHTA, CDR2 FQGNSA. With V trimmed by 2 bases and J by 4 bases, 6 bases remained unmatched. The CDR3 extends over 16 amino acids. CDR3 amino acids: CASSLRRLAGYNEQFF. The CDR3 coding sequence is TGTGCCAGCAGCTTAAGGCGGCTAGCGGGGTACAATGAGCAGTTCTTC. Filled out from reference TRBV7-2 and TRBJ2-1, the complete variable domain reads GAGVSQSPSNKVTEKGKDVELRCDPISGHTALYWYRQSLGQGLEFLIYFQGNSAPDKSGLPSDRFSAERTGGSVSTLTIQRTQQEDSAVYLCASSLRRLAGYNEQFFGPGTRLTVL.

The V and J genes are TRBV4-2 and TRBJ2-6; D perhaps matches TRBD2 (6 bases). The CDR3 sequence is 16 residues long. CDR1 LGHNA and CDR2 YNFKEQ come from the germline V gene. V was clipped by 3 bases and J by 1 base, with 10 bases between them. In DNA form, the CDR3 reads TGTGCCAGCAGCCAGGGACTGAATTCTGGGGCCAACGTCCTGACTTTC. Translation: CASSQGLNSGANVLTF.

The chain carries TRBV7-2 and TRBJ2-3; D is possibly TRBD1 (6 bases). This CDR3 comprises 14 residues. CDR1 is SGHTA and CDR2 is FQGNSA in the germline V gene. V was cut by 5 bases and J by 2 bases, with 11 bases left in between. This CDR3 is CASSRDISTDTQYF. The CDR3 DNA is TGTGCCAGCAGCCGGGACATTTCCACAGATACGCAGTATTTT.

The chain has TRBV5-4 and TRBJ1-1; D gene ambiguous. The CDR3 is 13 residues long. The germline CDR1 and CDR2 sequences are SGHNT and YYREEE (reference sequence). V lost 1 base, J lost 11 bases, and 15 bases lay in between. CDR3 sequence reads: CASSLMEAGTAFF. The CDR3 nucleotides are TGTGCCAGCAGCTTGATGGAAGCGGGAACGGCTTTCTTT.